The clone carrying this T cell receptor (beta chain) was detected many times. The antigen is unknown. TCRdb used MiXCR to reprocess the 5' RACE reads, holding one entry per CDR3 protein. The sample holds around 80,000 distinct CDR3 sequences; roughly 12% are singletons and the top ten take 12%. The data were obtained in a study of early T cells in non-severe SARS-CoV-2 infection. Looking at the study overall: Alpha and beta chains were unpaired, from unsorted whole-blood bulk RNA. Study outcomes and limitations: VDJdb-based matching was biased toward anti-spike CD8 responses and missed private and CD4 specificities.

Germline CDR1 and CDR2: SGHRS and YFSETQ. Trimming cost V 2 bases and J 2 bases; bases outside gene matches: 8. The CDR3 length is 16 residues. This sequence was found in an adult who was a healthcare worker with PCR-confirmed SARS-CoV-2 infection or an uninfected control (not recorded which). V gene TRBV5-1 combines with J gene TRBJ2-5, with TRBD1 matching 8 bases. The sequencing used whole blood, collected at baseline. CDR3 residues: CASSLSGTGGQETQYF. The CDR3, as DNA: TGCGCCAGCAGCTTAAGTGGAACAGGGGGTCAAGAGACCCAGTACTTC.